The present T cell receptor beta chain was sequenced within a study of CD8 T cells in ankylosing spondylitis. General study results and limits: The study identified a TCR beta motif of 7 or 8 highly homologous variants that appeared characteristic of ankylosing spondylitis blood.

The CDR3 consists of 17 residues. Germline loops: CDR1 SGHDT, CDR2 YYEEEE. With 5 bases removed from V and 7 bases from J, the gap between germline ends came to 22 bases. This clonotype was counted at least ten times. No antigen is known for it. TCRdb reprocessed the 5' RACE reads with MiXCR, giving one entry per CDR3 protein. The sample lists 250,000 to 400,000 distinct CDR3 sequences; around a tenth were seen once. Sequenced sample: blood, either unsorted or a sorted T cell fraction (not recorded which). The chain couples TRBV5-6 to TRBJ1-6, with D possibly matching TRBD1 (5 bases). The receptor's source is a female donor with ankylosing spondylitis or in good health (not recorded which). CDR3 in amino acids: CASRPFSREGGNSPLHF. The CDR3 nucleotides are TGTGCCAGCAGACCATTTTCCAGGGAGGGAGGGAATTCACCCCTCCACTTT.